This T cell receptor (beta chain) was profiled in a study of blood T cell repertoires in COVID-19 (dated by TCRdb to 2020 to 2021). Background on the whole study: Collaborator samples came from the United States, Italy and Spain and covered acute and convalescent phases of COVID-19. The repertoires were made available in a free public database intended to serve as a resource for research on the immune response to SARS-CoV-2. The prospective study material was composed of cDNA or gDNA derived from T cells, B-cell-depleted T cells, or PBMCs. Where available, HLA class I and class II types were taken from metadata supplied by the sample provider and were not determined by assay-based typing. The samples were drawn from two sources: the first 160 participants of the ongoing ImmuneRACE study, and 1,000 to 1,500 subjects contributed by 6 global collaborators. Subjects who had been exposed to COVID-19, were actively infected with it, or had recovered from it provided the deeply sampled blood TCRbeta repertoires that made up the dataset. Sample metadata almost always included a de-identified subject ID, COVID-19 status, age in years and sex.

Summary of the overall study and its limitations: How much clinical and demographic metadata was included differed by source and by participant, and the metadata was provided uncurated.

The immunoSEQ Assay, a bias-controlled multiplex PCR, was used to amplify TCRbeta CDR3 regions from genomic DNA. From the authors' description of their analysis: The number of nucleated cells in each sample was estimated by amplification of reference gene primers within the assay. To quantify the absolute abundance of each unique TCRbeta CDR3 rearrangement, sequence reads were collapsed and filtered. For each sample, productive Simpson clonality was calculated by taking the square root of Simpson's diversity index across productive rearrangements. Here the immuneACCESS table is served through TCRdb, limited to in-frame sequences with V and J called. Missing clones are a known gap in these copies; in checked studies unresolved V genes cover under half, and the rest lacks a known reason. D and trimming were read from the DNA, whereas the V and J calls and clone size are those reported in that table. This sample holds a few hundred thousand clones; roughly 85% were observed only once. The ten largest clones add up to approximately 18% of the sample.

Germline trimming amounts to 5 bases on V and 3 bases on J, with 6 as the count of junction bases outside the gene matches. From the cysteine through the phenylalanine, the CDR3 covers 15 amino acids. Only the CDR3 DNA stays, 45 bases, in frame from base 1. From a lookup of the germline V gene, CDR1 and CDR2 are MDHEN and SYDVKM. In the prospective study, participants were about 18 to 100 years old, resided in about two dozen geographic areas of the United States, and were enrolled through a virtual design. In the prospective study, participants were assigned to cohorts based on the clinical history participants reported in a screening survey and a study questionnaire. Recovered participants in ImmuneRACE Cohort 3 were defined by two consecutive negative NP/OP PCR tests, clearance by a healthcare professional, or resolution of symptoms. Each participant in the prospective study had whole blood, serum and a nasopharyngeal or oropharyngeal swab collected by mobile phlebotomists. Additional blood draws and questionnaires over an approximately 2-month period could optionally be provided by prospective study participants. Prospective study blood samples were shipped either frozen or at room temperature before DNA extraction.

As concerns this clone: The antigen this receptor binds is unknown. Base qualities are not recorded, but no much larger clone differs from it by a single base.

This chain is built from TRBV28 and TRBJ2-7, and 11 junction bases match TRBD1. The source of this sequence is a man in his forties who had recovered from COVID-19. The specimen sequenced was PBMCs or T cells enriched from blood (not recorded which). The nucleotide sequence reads TGTGCCAGCAGTGGACCGGGACAGGGGGTCTACGAGCAGTACTTC. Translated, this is CASSGPGQGVYEQYF.